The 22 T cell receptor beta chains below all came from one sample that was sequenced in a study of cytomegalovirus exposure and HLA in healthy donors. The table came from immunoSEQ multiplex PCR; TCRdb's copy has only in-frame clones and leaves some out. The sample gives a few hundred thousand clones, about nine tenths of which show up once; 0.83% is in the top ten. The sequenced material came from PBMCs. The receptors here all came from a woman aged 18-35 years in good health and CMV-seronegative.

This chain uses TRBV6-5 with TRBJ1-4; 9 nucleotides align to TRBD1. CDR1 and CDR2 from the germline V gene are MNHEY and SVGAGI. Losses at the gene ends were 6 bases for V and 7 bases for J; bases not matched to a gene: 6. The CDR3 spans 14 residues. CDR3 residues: CASSSDRGTEKLFF. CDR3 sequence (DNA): TGTGCCAGCAGCTCGGACAGGGGCACTGAAAAACTGTTTTTT.

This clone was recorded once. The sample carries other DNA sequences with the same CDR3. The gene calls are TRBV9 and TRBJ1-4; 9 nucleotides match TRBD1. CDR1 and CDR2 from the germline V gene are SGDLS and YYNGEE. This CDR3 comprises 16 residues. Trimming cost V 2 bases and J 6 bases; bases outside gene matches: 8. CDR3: CASSVAPGQGDEKLFF. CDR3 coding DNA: TGTGCCAGCAGCGTCGCACCGGGACAGGGCGATGAAAAACTGTTTTTT.

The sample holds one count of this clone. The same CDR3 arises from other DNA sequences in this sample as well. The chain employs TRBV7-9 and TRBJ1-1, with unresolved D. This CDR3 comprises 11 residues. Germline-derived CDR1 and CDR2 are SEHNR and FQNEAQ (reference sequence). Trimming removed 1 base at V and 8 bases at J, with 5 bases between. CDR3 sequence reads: CASSLGLEAFF. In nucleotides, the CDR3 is TGTGCCAGCAGCTTAGGTCTGGAAGCTTTCTTT.

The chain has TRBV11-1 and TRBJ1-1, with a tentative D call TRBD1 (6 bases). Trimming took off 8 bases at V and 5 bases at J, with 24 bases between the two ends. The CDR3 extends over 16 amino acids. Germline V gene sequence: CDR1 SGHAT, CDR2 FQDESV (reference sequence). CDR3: CASEGGLGSSRTEAFF. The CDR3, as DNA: TGTGCCAGCGAGGGGGGGCTAGGGAGCAGCAGGACTGAAGCTTTCTTT.

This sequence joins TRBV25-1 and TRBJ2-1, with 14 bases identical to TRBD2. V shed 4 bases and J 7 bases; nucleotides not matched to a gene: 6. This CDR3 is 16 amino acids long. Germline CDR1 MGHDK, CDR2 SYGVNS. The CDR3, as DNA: TGTGCCAGCAGTGTCCGGGGACTAGCGGGGGAGAATGAGCAGTTCTTC. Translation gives CASSVRGLAGENEQFF.

The CDR3, as DNA: TGTGCCAGCAGCTTAACTCGGGTTTACGAGCAGTACTTC. Protein: CASSLTRVYEQYF. J is TRBJ2-7 and V is TRBV11-2, with no clear D. Trimming shortened V by 2 bases and J by 4 bases, and 9 bases separated the two germline ends. CDR3 length: 13 residues. CDR1 and CDR2 (germline): SGHAT, FQNNGV.

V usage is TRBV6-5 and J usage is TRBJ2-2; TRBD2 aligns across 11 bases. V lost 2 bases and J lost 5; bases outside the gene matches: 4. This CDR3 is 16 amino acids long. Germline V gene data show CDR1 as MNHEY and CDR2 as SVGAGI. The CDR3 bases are TGTGCCAGCAGTTACGTAGCGGGGGGGCTAACCGGGGAGCTGTTTTTT. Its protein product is CASSYVAGGLTGELFF.

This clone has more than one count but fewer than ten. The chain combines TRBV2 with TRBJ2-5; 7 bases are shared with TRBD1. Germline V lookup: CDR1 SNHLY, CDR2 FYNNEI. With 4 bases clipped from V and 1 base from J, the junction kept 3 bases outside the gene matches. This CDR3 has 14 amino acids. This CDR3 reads CASSVRGLQETQYF. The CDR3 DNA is TGTGCCAGCAGTGTGAGGGGGCTCCAAGAGACCCAGTACTTC.

CDR3 in amino acids: CASSTHSISTDTQYF. CDR3 nucleotides: TGTGCCAGCAGTACCCACAGCATAAGCACAGATACGCAGTATTTT. This chain uses TRBV6-6 with TRBJ2-3; no clear D gene. Germline lookup yields CDR1 MNHNY and CDR2 SVGAGI (reference sequence). This CDR3 has 15 amino acids. Trimming stripped 5 bases from V and 0 bases from J, with 12 bases between.

CDR3 residues: CASSYSSQRFYEQYF. For the CDR3, the DNA is TGTGCCAGCAGTTACTCGAGTCAGCGATTCTACGAGCAGTACTTC. The V and J genes are TRBV6-5 and TRBJ2-7; D uncertain. V was cut by 0 bases and J by 3 bases, with 12 bases left in between. CDR1 is MNHEY, CDR2 SVGAGI, per germline. The length of the CDR3 is 15 residues.

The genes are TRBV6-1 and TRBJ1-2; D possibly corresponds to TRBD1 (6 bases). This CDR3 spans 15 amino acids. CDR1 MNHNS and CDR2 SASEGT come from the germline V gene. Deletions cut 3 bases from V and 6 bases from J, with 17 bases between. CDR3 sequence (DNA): TGTGCCAGCAGTGATTTTCAGGGGAGATTCGATGGCTACACCTTC. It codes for CASSDFQGRFDGYTF.

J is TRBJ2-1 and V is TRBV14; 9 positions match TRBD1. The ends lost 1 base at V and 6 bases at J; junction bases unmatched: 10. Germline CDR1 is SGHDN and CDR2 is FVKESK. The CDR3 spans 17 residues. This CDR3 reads CASSQGPGQGSFNEQFF. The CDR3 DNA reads TGTGCCAGCAGCCAAGGGCCGGGACAGGGAAGTTTCAATGAGCAGTTCTTC.

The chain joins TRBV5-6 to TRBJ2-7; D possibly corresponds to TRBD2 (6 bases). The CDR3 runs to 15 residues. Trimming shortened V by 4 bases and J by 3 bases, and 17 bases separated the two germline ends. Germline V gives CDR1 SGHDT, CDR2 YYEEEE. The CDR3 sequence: CASSNGDSLYYEQYF. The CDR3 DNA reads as TGTGCCAGCAGCAACGGGGACTCACTTTACTACGAGCAGTACTTC.

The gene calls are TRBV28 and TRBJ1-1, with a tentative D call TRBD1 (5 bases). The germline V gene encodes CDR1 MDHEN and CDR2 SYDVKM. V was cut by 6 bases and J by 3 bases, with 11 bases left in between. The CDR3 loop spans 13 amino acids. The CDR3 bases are TGTGCCAGCAGGTGGGGGAGGCACACTGAAGCTTTCTTT. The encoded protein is CASRWGRHTEAFF. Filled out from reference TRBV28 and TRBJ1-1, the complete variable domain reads DVKVTQSSRYLVKRTGEKVFLECVQDMDHENMFWYRQDPGLGLRLIYFSYDVKMKEKGDIPEGYSVSREKKERFSLILESASTNQTSMYLCASRWGRHTEAFFGQGTRLTVV.

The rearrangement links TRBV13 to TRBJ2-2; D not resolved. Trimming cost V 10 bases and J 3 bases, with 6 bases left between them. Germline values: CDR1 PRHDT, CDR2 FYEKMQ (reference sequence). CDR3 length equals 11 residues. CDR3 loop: CATSYTGELFF. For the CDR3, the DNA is TGTGCCACTTCCTACACCGGGGAGCTGTTTTTT.

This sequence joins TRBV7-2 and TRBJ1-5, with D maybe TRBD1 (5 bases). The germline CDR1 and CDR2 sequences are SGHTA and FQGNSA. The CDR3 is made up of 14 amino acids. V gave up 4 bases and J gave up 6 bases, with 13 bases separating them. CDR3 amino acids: CASSSGGVGQPQHF. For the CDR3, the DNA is TGTGCCAGCAGCTCCGGGGGAGTTGGTCAGCCCCAGCATTTT. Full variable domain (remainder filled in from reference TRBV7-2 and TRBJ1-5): GAGVSQSPSNKVTEKGKDVELRCDPISGHTALYWYRQSLGQGLEFLIYFQGNSAPDKSGLPSDRFSAERTGGSVSTLTIQRTQQEDSAVYLCASSSGGVGQPQHFGDGTRLSIL.

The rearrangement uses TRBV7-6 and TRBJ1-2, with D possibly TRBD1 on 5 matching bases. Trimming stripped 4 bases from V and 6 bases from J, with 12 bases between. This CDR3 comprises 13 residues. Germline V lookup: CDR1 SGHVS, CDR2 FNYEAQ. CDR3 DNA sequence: TGTGCCAGCAGCTCCGGGCAGGGTCATGGCTACACCTTC. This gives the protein CASSSGQGHGYTF.

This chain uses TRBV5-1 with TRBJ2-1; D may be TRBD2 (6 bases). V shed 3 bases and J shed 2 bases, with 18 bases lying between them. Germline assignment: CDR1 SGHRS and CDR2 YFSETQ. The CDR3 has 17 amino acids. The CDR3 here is CASSSAPIGGTYNEQFF. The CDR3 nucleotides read TGCGCCAGCAGCTCCGCGCCGATCGGAGGGACCTACAATGAGCAGTTCTTC.

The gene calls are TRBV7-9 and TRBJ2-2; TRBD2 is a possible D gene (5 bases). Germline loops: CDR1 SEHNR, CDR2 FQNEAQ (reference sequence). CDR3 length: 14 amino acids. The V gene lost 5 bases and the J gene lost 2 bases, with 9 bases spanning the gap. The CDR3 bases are TGTGCCAGCAGCCCCCGGGAAAACACCGGGGAGCTGTTTTTT. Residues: CASSPRENTGELFF. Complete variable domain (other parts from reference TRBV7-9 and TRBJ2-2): DTGVSQNPRHKITKRGQNVTFRCDPISEHNRLYWYRQTLGQGPEFLTYFQNEAQLEKSRLLSDRFSAERPKGSFSTLEIQRTEQGDSAMYLCASSPRENTGELFFGEGSRLTVL.

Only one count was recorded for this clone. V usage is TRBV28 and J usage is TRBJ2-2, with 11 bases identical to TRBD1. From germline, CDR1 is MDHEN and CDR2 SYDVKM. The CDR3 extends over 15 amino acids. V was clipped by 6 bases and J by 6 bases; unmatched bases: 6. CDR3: CASSWTGGPPGELFF. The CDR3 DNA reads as TGTGCCAGCAGCTGGACAGGGGGCCCCCCCGGGGAGCTGTTTTTT.

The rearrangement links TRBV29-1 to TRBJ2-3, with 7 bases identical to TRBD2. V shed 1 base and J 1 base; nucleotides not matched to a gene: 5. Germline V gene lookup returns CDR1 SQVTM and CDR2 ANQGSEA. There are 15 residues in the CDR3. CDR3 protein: CSVEVGGWGTDTQYF. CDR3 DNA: TGCAGCGTTGAAGTCGGGGGGTGGGGCACAGATACGCAGTATTTT.

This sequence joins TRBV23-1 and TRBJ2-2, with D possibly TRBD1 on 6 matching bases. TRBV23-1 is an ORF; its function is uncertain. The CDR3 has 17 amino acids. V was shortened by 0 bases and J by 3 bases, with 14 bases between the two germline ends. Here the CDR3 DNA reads TGCGCCAGCAGTCAATCATTGGCAGGGGCGCACACCGGGGAGCTGTTTTTT. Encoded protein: CASSQSLAGAHTGELFF.